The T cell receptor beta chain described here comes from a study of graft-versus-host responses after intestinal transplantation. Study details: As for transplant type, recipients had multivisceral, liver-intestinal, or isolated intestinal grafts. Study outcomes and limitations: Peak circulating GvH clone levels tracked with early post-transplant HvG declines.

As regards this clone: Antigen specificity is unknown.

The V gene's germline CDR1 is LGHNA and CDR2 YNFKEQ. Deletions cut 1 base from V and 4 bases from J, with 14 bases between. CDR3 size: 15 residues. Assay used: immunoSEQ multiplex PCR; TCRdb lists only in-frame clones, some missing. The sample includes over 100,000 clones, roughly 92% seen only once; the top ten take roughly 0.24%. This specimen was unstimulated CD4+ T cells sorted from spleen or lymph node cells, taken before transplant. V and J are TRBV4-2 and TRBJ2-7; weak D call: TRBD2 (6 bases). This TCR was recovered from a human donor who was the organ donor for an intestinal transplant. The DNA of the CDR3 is TGTGCCAGCAGCCAAGGCGGGACGCCGGGGTACGAGCAGTACTTC. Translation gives CASSQGGTPGYEQYF.